This record covers a single TCR beta chain. The sample originates from a study of beta chain features in type 1 diabetes. The whole isolated RNA underwent reverse transcription, so sequencing captured expressed TCRB transcripts. The assay was immunoSEQ multiplex PCR, and TCRdb's table has in-frame clones only and misses some. Among about 140,000 clones listed, 6.9% were seen once. Trimming cost V 0 bases and J 0 bases, with 9 bases left between them. This CDR3 region has 16 residues. In germline, CDR1 is GTSNPN, CDR2 SVGIG (reference sequence). The J gene is TRBJ2-6, the V gene TRBV30; no reliable D call. This TCR derives from a woman aged 25 to 39 in good health. The material sequenced was central memory CD4+ T cells from blood. Here the CDR3 reads CAWSVWPYSGANVLTF. As DNA, the CDR3 is TGTGCCTGGAGTGTTTGGCCGTACTCTGGGGCCAACGTCCTGACTTTC. The whole variable domain, filled in from reference TRBV30 and TRBJ2-6, reads SQTIHQWPATLVQPVGSPLSLECTVEGTSNPNLYWYRQAAGRGLQLLFYSVGIGQISSEVPQNLSASRPQDRQFILSSKKLLLSDSGFYLCAWSVWPYSGANVLTFGAGSRLTVL.